Below, 15 T cell receptor beta chains from the same sample are listed, as sequenced in a study of control samples from healthy donors and cancer patients. Profiled with immunoSEQ multiplex PCR; TCRdb holds only in-frame clones, not every one. The sample has over 100,000 clones, 92% seen once. The material sequenced was blood. The receptors were gathered from a woman aged 50 to 65 in good health.

CDR3 residues: CASSPLQEANYGYTF. In DNA, the CDR3 is TGTGCCAGCTCACCACTCCAAGAAGCTAACTATGGCTACACCTTC. The genes are TRBV18 and TRBJ1-2; D is unclear. The V end was cut by 1 base, the J end by 0 bases, with 9 bases between. The CDR3 has 15 amino acids. CDR1 KGHSH and CDR2 LQKENI come from the germline V gene.

V usage is TRBV19 and J usage is TRBJ1-5, with D possibly matching TRBD1 (5 bases). The V gene lost 7 bases and the J gene lost 1 base, with 17 bases spanning the gap. The CDR3 is made up of 16 amino acids. Germline V gene sequence: CDR1 LNHDA, CDR2 SQIVND (reference sequence). The CDR3 DNA is TGTGCCAGTACTCACGACCCCAGGGACAGCAATCAGCCCCAGCATTTT. Translated, it gives CASTHDPRDSNQPQHF.

This clone has just one count. The chain carries TRBV30 and TRBJ1-2, with TRBD1 matching 7 bases. Germline CDR1 reads GTSNPN; CDR2 reads SVGIG (reference sequence). This CDR3 has 14 amino acids. With 4 bases clipped from V and 7 bases from J, the junction kept 12 bases outside the gene matches. The CDR3 sequence: CAWTRQGPMSGYTF. The CDR3 coding sequence is TGTGCCTGGACCAGACAGGGCCCGATGTCTGGCTACACCTTC.

The genes are TRBV27 and TRBJ1-2, with 11 bases aligning to TRBD1. Germline CDR1 reads MNHEY; CDR2 reads SMNVEV (reference sequence). With 8 bases clipped from V and 8 bases from J, the junction kept 7 bases outside the gene matches. The CDR3 is made up of 13 amino acids. The DNA of the CDR3 is TGTGCCAGCTCGGGACAGGGGGGTCCGGGCTACACCTTC. As protein: CASSGQGGPGYTF.

The J gene is TRBJ1-2, the V gene TRBV21-1. TRBV21-1 is an annotated pseudogene. This CDR3 region has 11 residues. The CDR3 region is CASSNRGGYTF. The CDR3 DNA sequence: TGTGCCAGCAGCAACCGCGGCGGCTACACCTTC.

The V and J genes are TRBV18 and TRBJ1-4; D uncertain. V was pared by 3 bases and J by 0 bases, with 5 bases between. Germline V gene data show CDR1 as KGHSH and CDR2 as LQKENI. The CDR3 spans 14 residues. The CDR3: CASSPTATNEKLFF. The CDR3 DNA reads TGTGCCAGCTCACCGACCGCAACTAATGAAAAACTGTTTTTT.

The V and J genes are TRBV2 and TRBJ2-1; D remains unclear. Germline V gene sequence: CDR1 SNHLY, CDR2 FYNNEI. Trimming cost V 6 bases and J 8 bases, with 11 bases left between them. This CDR3 contains 12 residues. CDR3 nucleotide sequence: TGTGCCAGCAGGGCCCTAGGATATGAGCAGTTCTTC. Its protein is CASRALGYEQFF.

The chain has TRBV11-3 and TRBJ2-7, with 9 nucleotides matching TRBD1. The junction had 5 bases not matched to a gene; V was cut back by 4 bases and J by 4 bases. CDR1 and CDR2 from the germline V gene are SGHNT and YENEEA. This CDR3 contains 14 residues. This chain's CDR3 is CASSSRDREYEQYF. CDR3 coding DNA: TGTGCCAGCAGCTCCCGGGACAGGGAATACGAGCAGTACTTC.

Only one count was recorded for this clone. The rearrangement links TRBV10-3 to TRBJ1-2, with D tentatively TRBD1 (5 bases). CDR3 length: 15 residues. Trimming took 3 bases from V and 6 from J, leaving 17 bases between them. In germline, CDR1 is ENHRY, CDR2 SYGVKD. The CDR3 protein is CAISDPGRPQDGYTF. DNA for the CDR3: TGTGCCATCAGTGACCCGGGACGTCCGCAGGATGGCTACACCTTC.

This chain uses TRBV30 with TRBJ1-6; a possible D gene is TRBD1 (5 bases). The germline V and J ends were trimmed by 1 base and 1 base, with 5 bases remaining between them. The germline V gene encodes CDR1 GTSNPN and CDR2 SVGIG (reference sequence). This CDR3 contains 14 residues. This CDR3 is CAWSGQSYNSPLHF. DNA for the CDR3: TGTGCCTGGAGTGGACAGTCCTATAATTCACCCCTCCACTTT.

This chain connects TRBV28 to TRBJ1-1; D not certain. The CDR3 has 12 residues. CDR1 and CDR2 from the germline V gene are MDHEN and SYDVKM. Trimming left V 7 bases short and J 4 bases short, with 10 bases between. CDR3 in amino acids: CASIFKGTEAFF. DNA of the CDR3: TGTGCCAGCATCTTCAAGGGCACTGAAGCTTTCTTT. The entire variable domain, with the rest obtained from reference TRBV28 and TRBJ1-1, is as follows: DVKVTQSSRYLVKRTGEKVFLECVQDMDHENMFWYRQDPGLGLRLIYFSYDVKMKEKGDIPEGYSVSREKKERFSLILESASTNQTSMYLCASIFKGTEAFFGQGTRLTVV.

The V call is TRBV12-3 or TRBV12-4, the J call TRBJ1-6, with 9 bases matching TRBD1. Trimming took 5 bases from V and 12 from J; bases not matched to a gene: 5. The CDR3 extends over 13 amino acids. In DNA, the CDR3 is TGTGCCAGCAGTCGCAGGACAGGGGAACCCCTCCACTTT. Protein sequence: CASSRRTGEPLHF.

This chain connects TRBV3-1 (or the pseudogene TRBV3-2) to TRBJ2-5, with TRBD2 matching over 7 bases. There are 14 residues in the CDR3. The germline V gene encodes CDR1 LGHDT and CDR2 YNNKEL (reference sequence). The ends lost 2 bases at V and 4 bases at J; junction bases unmatched: 4. The CDR3 DNA reads TGTGCCAGCAGCCAAAACCCGGGGGGAGAGACCCAGTACTTC. Translating it yields CASSQNPGGETQYF.

V is TRBV5-1 and J is TRBJ1-2, with 9 bases fitting TRBD1. The CDR3 loop spans 14 amino acids. CDR1 and CDR2 from the germline V gene are SGHRS and YFSETQ. The J segment lost 4 bases and the V segment lost 4 bases, leaving 5 bases of the junction unmatched. In DNA form, the CDR3 reads TGCGCCAGCAGCAGGACAGGGGAGAGCTATGGCTACACCTTC. Protein product: CASSRTGESYGYTF.

The chain is built from TRBV19 and TRBJ2-1; 9 bases fit TRBD2. This CDR3 is built from 17 residues. V was pared by 5 bases and J by 4 bases, with 12 bases of the junction left unmatched. From germline, CDR1 is LNHDA and CDR2 SQIVND (reference sequence). In nucleotides, the CDR3 is TGTGCCAGTAGTCCGCGCATGACTAGCGGCTTATACAATGAGCAGTTCTTC. Translated: CASSPRMTSGLYNEQFF.